The 20 T cell receptor beta chains below were found in one sample sequenced in a study of blood T cell repertoires in COVID-19. Some clones are missing from TCRdb's copy, which holds only in-frame ones; the method was immunoSEQ multiplex PCR. In the table there are around 140,000 clones, approximately 89% of which are singletons. The specimen sequenced was peripheral blood. Receptors were obtained from a human donor in a cohort sampled during active COVID-19.

The rearrangement links TRBV30 to TRBJ2-1, with 7 bases matching TRBD2. Germline V gives CDR1 GTSNPN, CDR2 SVGIG (reference sequence). The CDR3 contains 15 residues. Germline trimming cut 3 bases from V and 8 bases from J; bases unmatched to any gene: 13. The CDR3 reads CAWRVQRRGWDEQFF. DNA for the CDR3: TGTGCCTGGAGAGTTCAACGGCGGGGGTGGGATGAGCAGTTCTTC. Variable domain in full (rest from reference TRBV30 and TRBJ2-1): SQTIHQWPATLVQPVGSPLSLECTVEGTSNPNLYWYRQAAGRGLQLLFYSVGIGQISSEVPQNLSASRPQDRQFILSSKKLLLSDSGFYLCAWRVQRRGWDEQFFGPGTRLTVL.

The V gene is TRBV12-5, the J gene TRBJ2-7; the match to TRBD1 covers 9 bases. Per the germline V gene, CDR1 is LGHNT and CDR2 is FRNRAP. The CDR3 runs 14 residues. The V segment lost 5 bases and the J segment 7 bases; nucleotides outside the gene matches: 9. The CDR3 is CASGPGQGTAEQYF. DNA of the CDR3: TGTGCTAGTGGTCCCGGACAGGGGACGGCTGAGCAGTACTTC. Full variable domain (remainder filled in from reference TRBV12-5 and TRBJ2-7): DARVTQTPRHKVTEMGQEVTMRCQPILGHNTVFWYRQTMMQGLELLAYFRNRAPLDDSGMPKDRFSAEMPDATLATLKIQPSEPRDSAVYFCASGPGQGTAEQYFGPGTRLTVT.

The chain links TRBV9 to TRBJ2-5, with 9 positions matching TRBD1. V was clipped by 6 bases and J by 4 bases; unmatched bases: 4. Germline V CDR1 and CDR2: SGDLS, YYNGEE. This CDR3 contains 13 residues. This CDR3 is CASNLGQGETQYF. CDR3 sequence (DNA): TGTGCCAGCAATCTGGGACAGGGAGAGACCCAGTACTTC.

J is TRBJ1-3 and V is TRBV5-4; 11 bases map to TRBD1. Looked up from germline, CDR1 is SGHNT and CDR2 is YYREEE (reference sequence). The CDR3 has 15 amino acids. V gave up 3 bases and J gave up 4 bases; unmatched junction bases: 3. The CDR3 region has the DNA TGTGCCAGCAGCTACGGGACAGGGGGAGGAAACACCATATATTTT. Translated, it gives CASSYGTGGGNTIYF.

This clone has only one observation. This chain joins TRBV12-5 and TRBJ2-1, with 8 positions matching TRBD1. The CDR3 spans 14 residues. CDR1 is LGHNT, CDR2 FRNRAP, per germline. V lost 6 bases to trimming and J lost 11 bases; unmatched junction nucleotides: 12. CDR3 protein: CASGIDGGQDKQFF. DNA of the CDR3: TGTGCTAGTGGCATTGATGGGGGACAGGATAAGCAGTTCTTC. The full variable domain, in which reference TRBV12-5 and TRBJ2-1 provide the parts outside the CDR3, is DARVTQTPRHKVTEMGQEVTMRCQPILGHNTVFWYRQTMMQGLELLAYFRNRAPLDDSGMPKDRFSAEMPDATLATLKIQPSEPRDSAVYFCASGIDGGQDKQFFGPGTRLTVL.

The CDR3 nucleotides read TGTGCCAGCAGTTTTCACAGGGGTAACGGCTACACCTTC. It yields the protein CASSFHRGNGYTF. This chain connects TRBV28 to TRBJ1-2; 7 bases are a match to TRBD1. The CDR3 runs 13 residues. Trimming took 3 bases from V and 8 from J; bases not matched to a gene: 6. From germline, CDR1 is MDHEN and CDR2 SYDVKM.

This rearrangement joins TRBV7-9 to TRBJ2-5; the D is unclear. Trimming stripped 4 bases from V and 4 bases from J, with 10 bases between. The CDR3 is 13 amino acids. Germline CDR1 is SEHNR and CDR2 is FQNEAQ (reference sequence). The CDR3 loop is CASSSSTRETQYF. The CDR3 DNA sequence: TGTGCCAGCAGCTCTTCGACTCGAGAGACCCAGTACTTC.

The V and J genes are TRBV5-1 and TRBJ1-3, with a possible D match to TRBD1 (6 bases). The CDR3 length is 16 residues. Trimming left V 4 bases short and J 2 bases short, with 16 bases between. CDR1 is SGHRS, CDR2 YFSETQ, per germline. This chain's CDR3 is CASSRMGALTGNTIYF. The CDR3 DNA sequence: TGCGCCAGCAGCCGAATGGGGGCCCTCACTGGAAACACCATATATTTT.

The gene calls are TRBV4-3 and TRBJ2-3; 9 bases align to TRBD1. CDR1 and CDR2 from the germline V gene are LGHNA and YSLEER. With 0 bases clipped from V and 0 bases from J, the junction kept 7 bases outside the gene matches. The CDR3 contains 18 residues. CDR3 protein: CASSQDTGTGFSTDTQYF. DNA of the CDR3: TGCGCCAGCAGCCAAGATACCGGGACAGGGTTTAGCACAGATACGCAGTATTTT.

The gene calls are TRBV7-9 and TRBJ2-5; 9 bases align to TRBD1. Germline CDR1 and CDR2: SEHNR and FQNEAQ (reference sequence). J gave up 3 bases and V 4 bases, and 6 bases lay outside the gene matches. The CDR3 spans 15 residues. The CDR3 nucleotides are TGTGCCAGCAGCTGGGGACAGGGTTGGAAAGAGACCCAGTACTTC. The encoded protein is CASSWGQGWKETQYF.

The chain has TRBV2 and TRBJ2-1, with 8 bases that match TRBD1. The trim removed 5 bases at V and 6 bases at J, leaving 12 bases unmatched. CDR1 and CDR2 from the germline V gene are SNHLY and FYNNEI. The CDR3 contains 16 residues. Here the CDR3 reads CASSLSGDRTSNEQFF. CDR3 bases: TGTGCCAGCAGTCTCTCTGGGGACAGGACGTCCAATGAGCAGTTCTTC.

The chain joins TRBV29-1 to TRBJ1-1; D not certain. The V end lost 4 bases, the J end lost 1 base, and 10 bases lay between the germline ends. The CDR3 sequence is 13 residues long. The germline CDR1 and CDR2 sequences are SQVTM and ANQGSEA. Here the CDR3 DNA reads TGCAGCGTTGCGGAGGGAGGGAACACTGAAGCTTTCTTT. Translated, it gives CSVAEGGNTEAFF.

In its sample, this clone was seen a few times. The chain links TRBV9 to TRBJ2-2; 9 bases fit TRBD1. The CDR3 extends over 16 amino acids. Germline assignment: CDR1 SGDLS and CDR2 YYNGEE. V gave up 3 bases and J gave up 2 bases; unmatched junction bases: 5. The CDR3 region has the DNA TGTGCCAGCAGCGGGACGGGACAGGGCAACACCGGGGAGCTGTTTTTT. This gives the protein CASSGTGQGNTGELFF.

V gene TRBV29-1 combines with J gene TRBJ1-2, with a weak D call TRBD1 (6 bases). Germline values: CDR1 SQVTM, CDR2 ANQGSEA. The CDR3 contains 14 residues. V shed 5 bases and J shed 6 bases, with 19 bases lying between them. DNA for the CDR3: TGCAGCGTTAGGAGCAGGGTCCCAGGGGATGGCTACACCTTC. Protein sequence: CSVRSRVPGDGYTF.

The V gene is TRBV7-6, the J gene TRBJ2-1, with a weak D call TRBD2 (6 bases). This CDR3 contains 15 residues. The germline V and J ends were trimmed by 3 bases and 1 base, with 10 bases remaining between them. The germline gives CDR1 SGHVS, CDR2 FNYEAQ. The CDR3 coding sequence is TGTGCCAGCAGCTTGGTAGCGGTATCCTACAATGAGCAGTTCTTC. It specifies CASSLVAVSYNEQFF.

The chain couples TRBV7-2 to TRBJ1-2; TRBD1 might be the D (6 bases). The germline V gene encodes CDR1 SGHTA and CDR2 FQGNSA. V lost 1 base and J 8 bases, leaving 14 bases between the germline ends. This CDR3 has 14 amino acids. The CDR3 protein is CASSLGTGFAGYTF. Here the CDR3 DNA reads TGTGCCAGCAGCTTAGGAACAGGGTTTGCCGGCTACACCTTC.

V usage is TRBV29-1 and J usage is TRBJ2-7, with 8 bases aligning to TRBD1. From germline, CDR1 is SQVTM and CDR2 ANQGSEA. V lost 6 bases, J lost 6 bases, and 10 bases stayed unmatched. This CDR3 has 13 residues. The DNA for the CDR3 is TGCAGCGTCGCGGACAGGGCGCACGGCGAGCAGTACTTC. Its translation is CSVADRAHGEQYF.

This clone appeared a single time. This chain connects TRBV7-9 to TRBJ1-1, with 8 positions matching TRBD1. V was clipped by 4 bases and J by 5 bases; unmatched bases: 9. The CDR3 is 15 residues long. Germline CDR1 is SEHNR and CDR2 is FQNEAQ (reference sequence). The CDR3: CASSSTLTGETEAFF. The CDR3 DNA follows: TGTGCCAGCAGCTCAACTCTGACAGGGGAGACTGAAGCTTTCTTT.

This chain links TRBV5-1 with TRBJ2-3; possible D gene TRBD1, 6 bases. The CDR3 is made up of 15 amino acids. Trimming took 4 bases from V and 0 from J, leaving 12 bases between them. Germline CDR1 is SGHRS and CDR2 is YFSETQ. The CDR3 here is CASSETGPSTDTQYF. The CDR3 DNA sequence: TGCGCCAGCAGCGAAACAGGGCCGAGCACAGATACGCAGTATTTT.

This chain uses TRBV7-2 with TRBJ1-1; a possible D gene is TRBD1 (5 bases). The CDR3 extends over 13 amino acids. V was shortened by 3 bases and J by 5 bases, with 10 bases between the two germline ends. Per germline, CDR1 SGHTA and CDR2 FQGNSA. CDR3 sequence reads: CASSLQRGTEAFF. As DNA, the CDR3 is TGTGCCAGCAGCTTGCAGCGGGGGACTGAAGCTTTCTTT.